The sequence of this TCR beta chain was determined in a study of blood T cell repertoires in COVID-19. The CDR3 is 14 residues long. V gave up 3 bases and J gave up 7 bases, with 12 bases separating them. The germline V gene encodes CDR1 MNHNS and CDR2 SASEGT. As originally analysed: For nucleated cells, counts were estimated from reference gene primer amplification. Assay used: immunoSEQ multiplex PCR; TCRdb lists only in-frame clones, some missing. From that table come the V and J calls and clone size; the DNA was used to work out D and trimming. The table lists tens of thousands of clones, approximately 77% of them singletons, with 2% to 2.5% in the top ten.

Material for sequencing was peripheral blood. The receptor was isolated from a man in his 70s with COVID-19, enrolled during active disease. The rearrangement uses TRBV6-1 and TRBJ1-4, with D perhaps TRBD1 (5 bases). This CDR3 is CASSERGFGEKLFF. The CDR3 nucleotides are TGTGCCAGCAGTGAGCGGGGCTTCGGTGAAAAACTGTTTTTT.